This T cell receptor beta chain was sequenced for a study of cytomegalovirus exposure and HLA in healthy donors. V gave up 2 bases and J gave up 5 bases; unmatched junction bases: 3. CDR1 and CDR2 from the germline V gene are LNHNV and YYDKDF (reference sequence). CDR3 length: 15 residues. Data came from immunoSEQ multiplex PCR; TCRdb stores just in-frame clones and leaves some out. The sample comprises some 150,000 clones, about 88% of which are singletons, and about 3% rests with the top ten. The sequence came from a woman in her late teens or twenties in good health and CMV-seropositive. This sequence joins TRBV15 and TRBJ1-5, with TRBD1 identical over 10 bases. Input material: PBMCs. CDR3 residues: CATSRTGTGDQPQHF. The DNA for the CDR3 is TGTGCCACCAGCAGAACCGGGACAGGGGATCAGCCCCAGCATTTT. Complete variable domain (other parts from reference TRBV15 and TRBJ1-5): DAMVIQNPRYQVTQFGKPVTLSCSQTLNHNVMYWYQQKSSQAPKLLFHYYDKDFNNEADTPDNFQSRRPNTSFCFLDIRSPGLGDTAMYLCATSRTGTGDQPQHFGDGTRLSIL.